A selection of T cell receptor beta chains follows, all from one sample in a study of beta chain features in type 1 diabetes. The data were produced by immunoSEQ multiplex PCR, yet TCRdb's version contains in-frame clones alone and is incomplete. The sample consists of 95,000 to 150,000 clones, roughly 17% of them appearing once. The sequenced sample consisted of central memory CD4+ T cells from blood. The source of these receptors is a young man with type 1 diabetes. The CDR3 runs from the conserved cysteine through the conserved F or W. Fields, in order: clone size, CDR3 length, D gene, V gene, CDR3 protein. D genes are given only for firm matches. Where a row states a size, it is once, few, many or the class of an expanded clone; other rows omit it.

. 15 . TRBV19 CASSIEGQSKYEQYF
. 17 TRBD1 TRBV18 CASSPLPGQGQSNEQFF
many 12 . TRBV7-2 CASSSWGNQQYF
. 15 . TRBV5-1 CASSLETGYGQPQHF
few 13 TRBD1 TRBV7-3 CASSPNRGREAFF
few 15 TRBD2 TRBV5-1 CASSFPSGNTDTQYF
. 13 . TRBV7-2 CASSSDPKQEQFF
few 15 . TRBV7-6 CASSLGGPGSYEQYF
. 13 TRBD2 TRBV30 CAWSSLAGNEQYF
few 15 TRBD1 TRBV25-1 CASSDPYTGAGTQYF
few 14 TRBD1 TRBV6-1 CASSRQGIDSPLHF
. 16 . TRBV30 CSWNRDRSRTNEKLFF
. 13 TRBD2 TRBV5-1 CASSIAGTYEQYF
once 15 . TRBV4-3 CASSQVHGDNYGYTF
. 13 . TRBV14 CASSHEAEETQYF
. 13 . TRBV4-2 CASSTTGGEGYTF
few 12 . TRBV7-9 CASRPGGETQYF
. 13 . TRBV30 CAWSGTGAGTQYF
. 12 TRBD1 TRBV18 CASSPRGHEQFF
many 14 . TRBV18 CASSPRRERDTQYF
many 15 TRBD2 TRBV4-2 CASSQVGLGAYEQYF
few 15 TRBD2 TRBV27 CASSSLAGAQETQYF
few 15 . TRBV7-2 CASSPGAGGSTEAFF
few 14 . TRBV7-2 CASSSLDRLYEQYF
few 14 TRBD1 TRBV9 CASSPSNRGDEQFF
few 17 TRBD1 TRBV9 CASSPSLGGQGGYEQYF
few 14 . TRBV30 CAWSGFGAENTIYF
few 12 . TRBV7-2 CASSAYTDTQYF